This entry features one T cell receptor beta chain sequence. TCRdb independently ran MiXCR on the 5' RACE reads; one entry per CDR3 protein. There are roughly 250,000 distinct CDR3 sequences in the sample; over 12% occur only once, and 8.5% to 10% lies in the top ten. The data were obtained in a study of identical twins. The CDR3 contains 12 residues. Trimming left V 5 bases short and J 6 bases short, with 5 bases between. CDR1 is SEHNR, CDR2 FQNEAQ, per germline (reference sequence). Donors uniformly comprised healthy Caucasians. J is TRBJ2-6 and V is TRBV7-9, with D uncertain. The sample comprised memory (CD45RO+) T cells sorted from blood. The TCR comes from a woman between 18 and 30 years old in good health. In nucleotides, the CDR3 is TGTGCCAGCAGCGCCTCGGCCAACGTCCTGACTTTC. Its translation: CASSASANVLTF.